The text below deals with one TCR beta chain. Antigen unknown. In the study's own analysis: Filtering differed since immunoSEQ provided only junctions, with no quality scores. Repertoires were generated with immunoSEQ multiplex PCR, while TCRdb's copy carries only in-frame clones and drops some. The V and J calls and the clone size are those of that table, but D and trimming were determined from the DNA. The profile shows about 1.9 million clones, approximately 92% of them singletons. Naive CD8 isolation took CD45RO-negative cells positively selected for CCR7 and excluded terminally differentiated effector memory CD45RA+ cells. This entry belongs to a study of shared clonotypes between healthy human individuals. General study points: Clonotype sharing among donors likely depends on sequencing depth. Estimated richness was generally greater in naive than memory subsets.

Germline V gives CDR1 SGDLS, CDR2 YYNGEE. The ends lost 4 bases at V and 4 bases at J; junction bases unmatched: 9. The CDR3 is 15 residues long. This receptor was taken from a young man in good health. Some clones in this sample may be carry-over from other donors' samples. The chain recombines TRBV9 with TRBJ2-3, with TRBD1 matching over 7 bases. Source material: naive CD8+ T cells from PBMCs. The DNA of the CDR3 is TGTGCCAGCAGCTCACAGGGGACCACGGCAGATACGCAGTATTTT. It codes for CASSSQGTTADTQYF. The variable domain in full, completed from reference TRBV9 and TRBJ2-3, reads DSGVTQTPKHLITATGQRVTLRCSPRSGDLSVYWYQQSLDQGLQFLIQYYNGEERAKGNILERFSAQQFPDLHSELNLSSLELGDSALYFCASSSQGTTADTQYFGPGTRLTVL.